The rows below give T cell receptor beta chains drawn from one sample of a study of radiation and T cells in renal cell carcinoma. Sequenced by immunoSEQ multiplex PCR; TCRdb stores in-frame clones only, minus some. The table lists around 180,000 clones, 88% of them singletons, with 11% in the top ten. Sample: blood, taken from a patient whose treatment included radiotherapy and nephrectomy. The receptor source for this set is a woman between 45 and 65 years old with renal cell carcinoma. The CDR3 runs from the conserved cysteine through the conserved F or W. Fields, in order: V gene, D gene, clone size, J gene, CDR3 protein, CDR3 DNA. The D gene is left open where the match is weak. Part of the rows lack a size; the others show once, few, many or a class for expanded clones.

>TRBV6-5|-|-|TRBJ1-6
CASSNRAPSPLHF
TGTGCCAGCAGTAACAGGGCCCCCTCACCCCTCCACTTT
>TRBV19|TRBD1|-|TRBJ1-5
CASREGTGRNQPQHF
TGTGCCAGTAGAGAAGGGACAGGCCGCAATCAGCCCCAGCATTTT
>TRBV18|-|-|TRBJ1-1
CASSPGGPFLNTEAFF
TGTGCCAGCTCACCCGGGGGGCCGTTTTTGAACACTGAAGCTTTCTTT
>TRBV9|TRBD1|-|TRBJ1-6
CASSVQGASNSPLHF
TGTGCCAGCAGCGTGCAGGGGGCCTCTAATTCACCCCTCCACTTT
>TRBV29-1|-|-|TRBJ1-3
CSVEASGNTIYF
TGCAGCGTTGAAGCCTCTGGAAACACCATATATTTT
>TRBV10-2|-|-|TRBJ2-1
CASSESGLHNEQFF
TGCGCCAGCAGTGAGTCTGGACTGCACAATGAGCAGTTCTTC
>TRBV29-1|TRBD1|-|TRBJ1-5
CSYTGGRDQPQHF
TGCAGCTACACAGGGGGCCGGGATCAGCCCCAGCATTTT
>TRBV7-2|-|-|TRBJ1-2
CASSLEGYYGYTF
TGTGCCAGCAGCTTAGAAGGGTACTATGGCTACACCTTC
>TRBV6-5|TRBD2|-|TRBJ2-5
CASSPRGAQETQYF
TGTGCCAGCAGTCCGCGGGGGGCCCAAGAGACCCAGTACTTC
>TRBV6-1|-|once|TRBJ1-2
CASRADYRGYTF
TGTGCCAGCAGGGCAGACTACCGGGGCTACACCTTC
>TRBV19|TRBD2|-|TRBJ2-1
CASSPVGPGGLGNNEQFF
TGTGCCAGTAGTCCAGTTGGGCCGGGGGGACTAGGCAACAATGAGCAGTTCTTC
>TRBV7-6|-|-|TRBJ1-2
CASSSRRGLGYTF
TGTGCCAGCAGCTCCCGACGAGGCCTTGGCTACACCTTC
>TRBV19|-|-|TRBJ2-2
CASSARRPQNTGELFF
TGTGCCAGTAGTGCCCGACGGCCTCAGAACACCGGGGAGCTGTTTTTT
>TRBV5-6|-|-|TRBJ2-1
CASSPGDSYNEQFF
TGTGCCAGCAGCCCCGGAGACAGTTACAATGAGCAGTTCTTC
>TRBV6-1|-|-|TRBJ1-5
CASVPAGNRQPQHF
TGTGCCAGCGTCCCAGCGGGAAATCGTCAGCCCCAGCATTTT
>TRBV5-4|TRBD1|-|TRBJ1-6
CASSLGQGADSPLHF
TGTGCCAGCAGCTTAGGACAGGGGGCTGATTCACCCCTCCACTTT
>TRBV6-5|-|-|TRBJ2-5
CASRTTTQKQETQYF
TGTGCCAGCAGAACGACCACTCAGAAACAAGAGACCCAGTACTTC
>TRBV19|-|-|TRBJ1-3
CASSIDLGNVAGNTIYF
TGTGCCAGTAGTATAGATCTCGGGAATGTAGCTGGAAACACCATATATTTT
>TRBV9|TRBD1|-|TRBJ1-1
CASSVAGDSWSGETEAFF
TGTGCCAGCAGCGTAGCTGGGGACAGTTGGTCGGGTGAAACTGAAGCTTTCTTT
>TRBV19|TRBD1|-|TRBJ1-4
CASSKPDREGEKLFF
TGTGCCAGTAGTAAACCGGACAGGGAAGGTGAAAAACTGTTTTTT
>TRBV7-9|TRBD2|once|TRBJ2-3
CASSPRSSGPTDTQYF
TGTGCCAGCAGCCCCCGCTCTAGCGGACCCACAGATACGCAGTATTTT
>TRBV7-9|-|-|TRBJ1-2
CASRDRTGHSTGYGYTF
TGTGCCAGCAGAGATAGAACGGGACATAGTACGGGCTATGGCTACACCTTC
>TRBV19|-|-|TRBJ1-6
CASSNRNSYNSPLHF
TGTGCCAGTAGTAATCGGAACTCCTATAATTCACCCCTCCACTTT
>TRBV7-2|-|-|TRBJ2-1
CASSLEGQGYNEQFF
TGTGCCAGCAGCTTGGAGGGGCAGGGTTACAATGAGCAGTTCTTC
>TRBV5-4|-|-|TRBJ2-3
CASGAGASTDTQYF
TGTGCCAGCGGGGCGGGGGCCTCCACAGATACGCAGTATTTT
>TRBV6-1|-|once|TRBJ2-7
CASSSTIILYEQYF
TGTGCCAGCAGTTCTACTATCATACTCTACGAGCAGTACTTC
>TRBV5-4|-|-|TRBJ2-7
CASSPKGLLDEQYF
TGTGCCAGCAGCCCGAAGGGGCTCTTAGACGAGCAGTACTTC
>TRBV19|-|-|TRBJ2-1
CASSIQDISYNEQFF
TGTGCCAGTAGTATACAGGACATCTCCTACAATGAGCAGTTCTTC
>TRBV2|TRBD1|-|TRBJ1-1
CASSRRTGGAEAFF
TGTGCCAGCAGTCGTCGGACAGGGGGGGCTGAAGCTTTCTTT
>TRBV6-6|-|-|TRBJ1-6
CASSQEEGFSPLHF
TGTGCCAGCAGTCAAGAGGAGGGTTTCTCACCCCTCCACTTT
>TRBV10-3|-|-|TRBJ1-4
CAIREGDYEKLFF
TGTGCCATCAGAGAGGGTGATTATGAAAAACTGTTTTTT
>TRBV7-3|-|-|TRBJ2-6
CASSPGRTGANVLTF
TGTGCCAGCAGCCCCGGACGGACTGGGGCCAACGTCCTGACTTTC
>TRBV15|-|-|TRBJ1-2
CATSRDVGLRVRYGYTF
TGTGCCACCAGCAGAGATGTGGGCCTACGGGTTCGCTATGGCTACACCTTC
>TRBV19|-|-|TRBJ2-1
CASSIYYAGEQFF
TGTGCCAGTAGTATATATTACGCCGGTGAGCAGTTCTTC
>TRBV15|-|-|TRBJ2-1
CATSREGYEYNEQFF
TGTGCCACCAGCAGAGAGGGTTACGAGTACAATGAGCAGTTCTTC
>TRBV9|TRBD2|-|TRBJ2-3
CASSVTLAGGTDTQYF
TGTGCCAGCAGCGTTACCCTAGCGGGGGGGACAGATACGCAGTATTTT
>TRBV7-9|TRBD2|-|TRBJ2-1
CASSSSGLLNDGQFF
TGTGCCAGCAGCTCCTCGGGACTACTCAATGATGGGCAGTTCTTC
>TRBV6-1|TRBD1|-|TRBJ1-5
CASRGTGIINQPQHF
TGTGCCAGCAGAGGGACAGGTATTATCAATCAGCCCCAGCATTTT
>TRBV19|TRBD2|-|TRBJ2-1
CASSMVLGGGVYNEQFF
TGTGCCAGTAGTATGGTTTTGGGCGGGGGGGTTTACAATGAGCAGTTCTTC
>TRBV21-1|-|-|TRBJ2-7
CASSKFTRKSGEQYF
TGTGCCAGCAGCAAATTTACAAGGAAGTCGGGCGAGCAGTACTTC
>TRBV18|TRBD1|-|TRBJ1-2
CASSQNPGQGAEGGYTF
TGTGCCAGCTCACAAAACCCGGGACAGGGGGCCGAAGGGGGCTACACCTTC
>TRBV6-5|-|-|TRBJ1-2
CASMGGANYGYTF
TGTGCCAGCATGGGGGGAGCTAACTATGGCTACACCTTC
>TRBV25-1|TRBD2|-|TRBJ2-1
CASSGSGGAGSEQFF
TGTGCCAGCAGTGGTAGCGGGGGGGCCGGAAGTGAGCAGTTCTTC
>TRBV5-1|TRBD2|-|TRBJ2-5
CASSVVAGAQETQYF
TGCGCCAGCAGCGTCGTAGCGGGGGCCCAAGAGACCCAGTACTTC
>TRBV2|TRBD1|once|TRBJ1-2
CASSLDRGSYGYTF
TGTGCCAGCAGTCTAGACAGGGGTTCCTATGGCTACACCTTC
>TRBV7-2|TRBD1|-|TRBJ2-1
CASSSRRQGYNEQFF
TGTGCCAGCAGCTCTAGGAGACAGGGCTACAATGAGCAGTTCTTC
>TRBV7-2|TRBD1|-|TRBJ2-2
CASSGPRGQLTGELFF
TGTGCCAGCAGCGGCCCGAGGGGACAGTTAACCGGGGAGCTGTTTTTT
>TRBV7-9|-|-|TRBJ1-1
CASSFRMNTEAFF
TGTGCCAGCAGCTTTCGGATGAACACTGAAGCTTTCTTT
>TRBV2|-|-|TRBJ1-1
CAGLTGNTEAFF
TGTGCCGGACTAACAGGTAACACTGAAGCTTTCTTT
>TRBV7-8|TRBD2|-|TRBJ2-3
CASSLAPRGGPTDTQYF
TGTGCCAGCAGCTTAGCGCCCCGGGGGGGCCCCACAGATACGCAGTATTTT
>TRBV5-6|TRBD2|-|TRBJ2-5
CASSLTGGETQYF
TGTGCCAGCAGCTTGACCGGGGGGGAGACCCAGTACTTC
>TRBV6-5|-|-|TRBJ2-7
CASSLAGTYEQYF
TGTGCCAGCAGCCTCGCCGGAACCTACGAGCAGTACTTC
>TRBV20-1|-|-|TRBJ1-2
CSARGLYGYTF
TGCAGTGCTAGAGGTCTTTATGGCTACACCTTC
>TRBV5-1|TRBD2|-|TRBJ2-5
CASNLAGSTLRETQYF
TGCGCCAGCAATCTAGCGGGGAGTACGCTCCGGGAGACCCAGTACTTC
>TRBV19|TRBD1|-|TRBJ2-7
CASSQGVAAYEQYF
TGTGCCAGTAGTCAGGGGGTGGCAGCCTACGAGCAGTACTTC